A single sample is the source of the 24 T cell receptor beta chains below, sequenced in a study of blood T cell repertoires in COVID-19 (TCRdb year 2020). Library preparation employed the immunoSEQ multiplex PCR assay. Not all clones reach the TCRdb copy of this immuneACCESS table, which keeps in-frame sequences only. Checked studies attribute under half of the gap to unresolved V genes and leave the rest unexplained. The sample includes some 94,000 clones, with just under 90% observed a single time. Of the sample, 15% is held by the ten largest clones. Sequencing was performed on peripheral blood. The receptor set was obtained from a human donor in a cohort sampled during active COVID-19.

The CDR3 DNA follows: TGTGCCAGCAGCCCGCCTTGGACAGGCTTCTACAATGAGCAGTTCTTC. This codes for CASSPPWTGFYNEQFF. This chain uses TRBV13 with TRBJ2-1, with 7 bases aligning to TRBD1. The junction had 10 bases not matched to a gene; V was cut back by 5 bases and J by 3 bases. The CDR3 length is 16 residues. CDR1 is PRHDT and CDR2 is FYEKMQ in the germline V gene (reference sequence).

CDR3 nucleotides: TGTGCCAGCGCCCCCCCAGAGGGGGTAGCTTTCTTT. Its protein is CASAPPEGVAFF. This rearrangement joins TRBV18 to TRBJ1-1, with D maybe TRBD1 (6 bases). V was pared by 8 bases and J by 10 bases, with 17 bases between. CDR3 size: 12 residues. Germline CDR1 KGHSH, CDR2 LQKENI.

With respect to this clone: A read error may produce the germline difference seen at one junction end. This rearrangement joins TRBV11-2 to TRBJ1-5; TRBD1 aligns across 10 bases. Germline V gives CDR1 SGHAT, CDR2 FQNNGV. The CDR3 sequence is 16 residues long. The DNA for the CDR3 is TGTGCCAGCAGCTTAGGGACGACAGGGGGCAAGCAGCCCCAGCATTTT. Amino acid sequence: CASSLGTTGGKQPQHF.

The chain is built from TRBV6-5 and TRBJ1-4; D may be TRBD1 (6 bases). This CDR3 is 14 amino acids long. The germline V gene has CDR1 MNHEY and CDR2 SVGAGI. V gave up 6 bases and J gave up 1 base, with 9 bases separating them. This CDR3 is CASRRDKTNEKLFF. Written as DNA, the CDR3 is TGTGCCAGCAGGAGGGACAAAACTAATGAAAAACTGTTTTTT.

This sequence joins TRBV10-3 and TRBJ2-7; 11 bases are a match to TRBD2. With V trimmed by 6 bases and J by 2 bases, 6 bases remained unmatched. This CDR3 region has 15 residues. Germline-derived CDR1 and CDR2 are ENHRY and SYGVKD. CDR3 sequence: CAIRSGTSGPYEQYF. The CDR3 DNA reads as TGTGCCATCAGATCCGGGACTAGCGGACCCTACGAGCAGTACTTC.

The rearrangement joins TRBV4-2 to TRBJ2-1, with 10 bases aligning to TRBD2. This CDR3 contains 15 residues. From germline, CDR1 is LGHNA and CDR2 YNFKEQ. V was clipped by 2 bases and J by 5 bases; unmatched bases: 3. The CDR3 DNA is TGTGCCAGCAGCCAAAATAGCGGGGGGCACAATGAGCAGTTCTTC. Translating gives CASSQNSGGHNEQFF.

The rearrangement uses TRBV12-3 or TRBV12-4 and TRBJ1-3; a weak D match, TRBD1 (5 bases). The CDR3 spans 13 residues. V gave up 0 bases and J gave up 6 bases, with 6 bases separating them. CDR3 region: CASSLAGENTIYF. In DNA, the CDR3 is TGTGCCAGCAGTTTAGCAGGGGAAAACACCATATATTTT.

V and J are TRBV4-3 and TRBJ1-2; TRBD1 might be the D (6 bases). Between the trimmed V and J ends, which lost 4 bases and 5 bases, there was a span of 14 bases. The CDR3 extends over 14 amino acids. CDR1 is LGHNA, CDR2 YSLEER, per germline. The CDR3 DNA is TGCGCCAGCAGCCCAGGGAGGGGGACTTATGGCTACACCTTC. This sequence encodes CASSPGRGTYGYTF.

The chain has TRBV2 and TRBJ2-1; TRBD2 matches at 8 bases. The CDR3 spans 15 residues. CDR1 and CDR2 (germline): SNHLY, FYNNEI. V lost 4 bases to trimming and J lost 0 bases; unmatched junction nucleotides: 2. This CDR3 reads CASSGTSSSYNEQFF. Written as DNA, the CDR3 is TGTGCCAGCAGTGGGACTAGCAGCTCCTACAATGAGCAGTTCTTC.

V usage is TRBV3-1 (or the pseudogene TRBV3-2) and J usage is TRBJ2-7; 8 bases map to TRBD2. This CDR3 spans 13 amino acids. The germline CDR1 and CDR2 sequences are LGHDT and YNNKEL (reference sequence). J was trimmed by 2 bases and V by 4 bases; bases with no gene match: 1. For the CDR3, the DNA is TGTGCCAGCAGCCCAGCGGGAGCCTACGAGCAGTACTTC. Translation gives CASSPAGAYEQYF.

This clone came up once. The chain recombines TRBV15 with TRBJ2-4; 7 nucleotides agree with TRBD1. CDR1 and CDR2 from the germline V gene are LNHNV and YYDKDF (reference sequence). With 0 bases clipped from V and 1 base from J, the junction kept 3 bases outside the gene matches. This CDR3 has 16 residues. The CDR3 DNA sequence: TGTGCCACCAGCAGAGATGAGGGGGCTGCCAAAAACATTCAGTACTTC. It specifies CATSRDEGAAKNIQYF.

The chain joins TRBV29-1 to TRBJ1-1; D is undetermined. This CDR3 spans 13 amino acids. The germline CDR1 and CDR2 sequences are SQVTM and ANQGSEA. CDR3 nucleotide sequence: TGCAGTGCCCGGGAAGATGGGAACACTGAAGCTTTCTTT. Translating it yields CSAREDGNTEAFF.

The genes are TRBV5-1 and TRBJ2-1, with TRBD1 matching over 11 bases. This CDR3 region has 16 residues. CDR1 is SGHRS and CDR2 is YFSETQ in the germline V gene. V lost 0 bases to trimming and J lost 10 bases; unmatched junction nucleotides: 9. The DNA for the CDR3 is TGCGCCAGCAGCTTGGCCATGGGGACAGGGGGAGAAGAGCAGTTCTTC. It codes for CASSLAMGTGGEEQFF.

This clone was counted between two and nine times. The chain couples TRBV9 to TRBJ1-1; TRBD1 might be the D (6 bases). The CDR3 is made up of 14 amino acids. Germline values: CDR1 SGDLS, CDR2 YYNGEE. V dropped 0 bases and J dropped 0 bases, with 6 bases sitting between them. The CDR3 coding sequence is TGTGCCAGCAGCGTAGACAGGGTGAACACTGAAGCTTTCTTT. Translation: CASSVDRVNTEAFF. Variable domain in full (rest from reference TRBV9 and TRBJ1-1): DSGVTQTPKHLITATGQRVTLRCSPRSGDLSVYWYQQSLDQGLQFLIQYYNGEERAKGNILERFSAQQFPDLHSELNLSSLELGDSALYFCASSVDRVNTEAFFGQGTRLTVV.

The gene calls are TRBV7-9 and TRBJ2-1, with 9 bases aligning to TRBD2. In germline, CDR1 is SEHNR, CDR2 FQNEAQ (reference sequence). The ends lost 3 bases at V and 7 bases at J; junction bases unmatched: 10. This CDR3 contains 16 residues. The CDR3 DNA follows: TGTGCCAGCAGCTTTCCACTAGCGGGTTTAGATAATGAGCAGTTCTTC. It codes for CASSFPLAGLDNEQFF. Supplemented by reference TRBV7-9 and TRBJ2-1, the full variable domain reads DTGVSQNPRHKITKRGQNVTFRCDPISEHNRLYWYRQTLGQGPEFLTYFQNEAQLEKSRLLSDRFSAERPKGSFSTLEIQRTEQGDSAMYLCASSFPLAGLDNEQFFGPGTRLTVL.

The chain employs TRBV6-2 or TRBV6-3 and TRBJ1-6; D not resolved. Trimming pared 5 bases from V and 19 bases from J, leaving 21 bases between. Germline V gene sequence: CDR1 MNHEY, CDR2 SVGEGT. CDR3 length: 13 residues. CDR3 in amino acids: CASSPTSIPPRHF. Written as DNA, the CDR3 is TGTGCCAGCAGTCCCACGTCTATCCCACCCCGGCACTTT.

This rearrangement joins TRBV4-3 to TRBJ1-4, with 11 nucleotides matching TRBD1. Trimming cost V 4 bases and J 0 bases; bases outside gene matches: 7. The CDR3 loop spans 18 amino acids. Germline V lookup: CDR1 LGHNA, CDR2 YSLEER. The CDR3: CASSPGTGGKATNEKLFF. CDR3 nucleotides: TGCGCCAGCAGCCCCGGGACAGGGGGGAAAGCAACTAATGAAAAACTGTTTTTT.

The V gene is TRBV5-1, the J gene TRBJ2-3; a weak D match, TRBD2 (5 bases). Germline loops: CDR1 SGHRS, CDR2 YFSETQ. V shed 5 bases and J shed 2 bases, with 12 bases lying between them. The CDR3 totals 14 residues. As DNA, the CDR3 is TGCGCCAGCAGGCCGGGAACCAACACAGATACGCAGTATTTT. It translates to CASRPGTNTDTQYF.

This chain links TRBV3-1 (or the pseudogene TRBV3-2) with TRBJ2-4; weak D call: TRBD2 (6 bases). The CDR3 spans 15 residues. Germline CDR1 and CDR2: LGHDT and YNNKEL (reference sequence). Trimming took off 4 bases at V and 5 bases at J, with 15 bases between the two ends. CDR3 loop: CASSRAGGRENIQYF. For the CDR3, the DNA is TGTGCCAGCAGCCGTGCCGGGGGTAGAGAAAACATTCAGTACTTC.

This clone appeared a few times. The chain couples TRBV4-1 to TRBJ1-6; tentatively, D is TRBD1 (6 bases). V gave up 0 bases and J gave up 10 bases, with 16 bases separating them. Germline V gene lookup returns CDR1 MGHRA and CDR2 YSYEKL. This CDR3 has 16 amino acids. The CDR3 protein is CASSQDRGGVGSPLHF. The CDR3 bases are TGCGCCAGCAGCCAAGATAGGGGGGGGGTTGGATCACCCCTCCACTTT.

The genes are TRBV30 and TRBJ1-5; D gene uncertain. The CDR3 is 14 amino acids. Germline lookup yields CDR1 GTSNPN and CDR2 SVGIG (reference sequence). Deletions cut 0 bases from V and 4 bases from J, with 10 bases between. Here the CDR3 reads CAWSVPPGNQPQHF. The CDR3 DNA is TGTGCCTGGAGTGTTCCACCGGGTAATCAGCCCCAGCATTTT.

The chain joins TRBV6-5 to TRBJ1-6, with 7 bases aligning to TRBD1. CDR1 is MNHEY, CDR2 SVGAGI, per germline. J was trimmed by 8 bases and V by 6 bases; bases with no gene match: 1. CDR3 length equals 12 residues. The CDR3 DNA follows: TGTGCCAGCAGCGACAGGGATTCACCCCTCCACTTT. Its translation: CASSDRDSPLHF.

The chain has TRBV19 and TRBJ1-1; D unclear. In germline, CDR1 is LNHDA, CDR2 SQIVND (reference sequence). V was clipped by 3 bases and J by 2 bases, with 4 bases between them. The CDR3 spans 12 residues. The CDR3 loop is CASSIGNTEAFF. The CDR3 coding sequence is TGTGCCAGTAGTATCGGTAACACTGAAGCTTTCTTT.

This chain uses TRBV9 with TRBJ2-7; 11 bases are shared with TRBD1. Germline CDR1 reads SGDLS; CDR2 reads YYNGEE. The junction had 3 bases not matched to a gene; V was cut back by 3 bases and J by 4 bases. CDR3 length: 14 amino acids. The CDR3 loop is CASSAGQGVYEQYF. In DNA form, the CDR3 reads TGTGCCAGCAGCGCGGGACAGGGGGTGTACGAGCAGTACTTC.